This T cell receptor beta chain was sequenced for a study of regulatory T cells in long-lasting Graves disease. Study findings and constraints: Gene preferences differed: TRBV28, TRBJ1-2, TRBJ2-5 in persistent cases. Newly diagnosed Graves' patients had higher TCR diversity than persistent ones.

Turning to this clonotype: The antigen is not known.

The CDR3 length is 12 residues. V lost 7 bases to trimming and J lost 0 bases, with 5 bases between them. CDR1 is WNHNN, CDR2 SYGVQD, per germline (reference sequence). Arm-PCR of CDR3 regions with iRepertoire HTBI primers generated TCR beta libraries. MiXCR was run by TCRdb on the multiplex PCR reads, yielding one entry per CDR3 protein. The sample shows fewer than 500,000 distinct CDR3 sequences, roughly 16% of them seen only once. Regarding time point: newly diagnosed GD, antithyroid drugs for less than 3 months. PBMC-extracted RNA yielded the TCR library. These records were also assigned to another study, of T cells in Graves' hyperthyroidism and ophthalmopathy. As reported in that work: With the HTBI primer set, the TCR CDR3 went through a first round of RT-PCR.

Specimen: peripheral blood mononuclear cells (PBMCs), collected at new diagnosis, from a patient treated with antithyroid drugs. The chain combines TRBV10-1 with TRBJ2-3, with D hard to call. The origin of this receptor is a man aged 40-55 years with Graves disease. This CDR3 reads CASKTSTDTQYF. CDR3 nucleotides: TGCGCCAGCAAGACTAGCACAGATACGCAGTATTTT.